This is a list of T cell receptor beta chains from one sample in a study of T cell repertoires in cytomegalovirus infection. Their cognate antigens are unknown. TCRdb passed the reads through MiXCR, listing each CDR3 protein once. Of roughly 350,000 distinct CDR3 sequences in the sample, approximately 35% were seen once. The sample here was cultured PBMCs, taken from culture after CMV antigen stimulation. Every receptor here comes from a human donor in good health (CMV status not recorded). Some clones in this sample may be carry-over from other donors' samples. Both conserved end residues are part of each CDR3. The D gene is left open where the match is weak. The listing skips clone size in some rows; elsewhere it reads once, few, many or a size class.

D | J | size | V | DNA | CDR3
TRBD1 | TRBJ1-1 | . | TRBV7-9 | TGTGCCAGCAGCCTCACGGGACAGATGCCCAACACTGAAGCTTTCTTT | CASSLTGQMPNTEAFF
. | TRBJ2-1 | . | TRBV11-3 | TGTGCCAGCAACCTTGAGGAGGGCGGGCAGTTCTTC | CASNLEEGGQFF
. | TRBJ1-2 | many | TRBV7-2 | TGTGCCAGCAGCCCGACGAAGGATGCGGGCTACACCTTC | CASSPTKDAGYTF
TRBD2 | TRBJ2-3 | . | TRBV2 | TGTGCCAGCCTGGGACTAGCGGAAGGGACAGATACGCAGTATTTT | CASLGLAEGTDTQYF
TRBD1 | TRBJ2-7 | . | TRBV6-9 | TGTGCCAGCAGTTATATCCCGGGACAGGGCGCCGAGCAGTACTTC | CASSYIPGQGAEQYF
. | TRBJ2-7 | . | TRBV12-3/TRBV12-4 | TGTGCCAGCAGTTTTGGGCCCGGGAGCTCCTACGAGCAGTACTTC | CASSFGPGSSYEQYF
. | TRBJ1-4 | few | TRBV6-8 | TGTGCCAGCAGTAGCACAGCCCCTGGGGATGAAAAACTGTTTTTT | CASSSTAPGDEKLFF
. | TRBJ2-7 | many | TRBV7-2 | TGTGCCAGCAGCTTAGGATTCGACCTGACCTACGAGCAGTACTTC | CASSLGFDLTYEQYF
TRBD2 | TRBJ2-1 | . | TRBV7-2 | TGTGCCAGCAGCTTAGGGGCGGGAGGGGCCTACAATGAGCAGTTCTTC | CASSLGAGGAYNEQFF
TRBD1 | TRBJ1-2 | . | TRBV19 | TGTGCCAGTAGGACGACAGGGGTCTATGGCTACACCTTC | CASRTTGVYGYTF
. | TRBJ2-5 | . | TRBV6-2/TRBV6-3 | TGTGCCAGCAGTGGTATGGGGATGGGGGAGACCCAGTACTTC | CASSGMGMGETQYF
. | TRBJ2-2 | few | TRBV25-1 | TGTGCCAGCAGTACTAACGGGCCAAACACCGGGGAGCTGTTTTTT | CASSTNGPNTGELFF
TRBD2 | TRBJ2-1 | few | TRBV4-1 | TGCGCCAGCAGCCAAGATCCCGGGAGGGTAAACAATGAGCAGTTCTTC | CASSQDPGRVNNEQFF
. | TRBJ2-7 | . | TRBV7-8 | TGTGCCAGCAGCTTAGAATTTCCCGGGACAGGGACTAGGGGCGAGCAGTACTTC | CASSLEFPGTGTRGEQYF
TRBD2 | TRBJ2-1 | many | TRBV7-2 | TGTGCCAGCAGCTTCACGACTAGCGGCAAAACGCGGGCCTACAATGAGCAGTTCTTC | CASSFTTSGKTRAYNEQFF
. | TRBJ1-4 | few | TRBV28 | TGTGCCAGCAGTCCTCTCACGAGGGCCAAACTGTTTTTT | CASSPLTRAKLFF
TRBD1 | TRBJ1-2 | few | TRBV28 | TGTGCCAGCAGTTTAATGGGACAGGGGAATGGCTACACCTTC | CASSLMGQGNGYTF
TRBD1 | TRBJ2-4 | . | TRBV6-2/TRBV6-3 | TGTGCCAGCAGTCTAGGGACAGGGGTGTCCAAAAACATTCAGTACTTC | CASSLGTGVSKNIQYF
TRBD2 | TRBJ2-3 | . | TRBV6-6 | TGTGCCAGCAGTTACGCGGGACTAGCGGGAGCAGATACGCAGTATTTT | CASSYAGLAGADTQYF
. | TRBJ2-3 | . | TRBV27 | TGTGCCAGCAGTTCATTAGCTACAGCGGGTAGCACAGATACGCAGTATTTT | CASSSLATAGSTDTQYF
TRBD2 | TRBJ2-1 | few | TRBV20-1 | TGCAGTGCACCGACTAGCGGATTTTACAATGAGCAGTTCTTC | CSAPTSGFYNEQFF
TRBD2 | TRBJ2-3 | few | TRBV7-2 | TGTGCCAGCAGCTTATTAAGACTAGCTCCCGCAGATACGCAGTATTTT | CASSLLRLAPADTQYF
TRBD2 | TRBJ2-1 | . | TRBV20-1 | TGCAGTGCCGCAGCCTGGACTAGCGGCAAGGGCAATGAGCAGTTCTTC | CSAAAWTSGKGNEQFF
. | TRBJ1-2 | . | TRBV10-3 | TGTGCCATCAGTGTCGAGGAGAACTATGGCTACACCTTC | CAISVEENYGYTF
. | TRBJ2-7 | . | TRBV20-1 | TGCAGTGCTAGAGATCTAACGGTGTTCGAGCAGTACTTC | CSARDLTVFEQYF
. | TRBJ2-2 | . | TRBV20-1 | TGCAGTGCTAGAGCGGATTCGAACACCGGGGAGCTGTTTTTT | CSARADSNTGELFF
TRBD1 | TRBJ1-6 | . | TRBV12-3/TRBV12-4 | TGTGCCAGCAGTACCCGGGACAGGTGGTATAATTCACCCCTCCACTTT | CASSTRDRWYNSPLHF
TRBD1 | TRBJ2-2 | . | TRBV7-3 | TGTGCCAGCAGCTCTACCGGGACAGTAAACACCGGGGAGCTGTTTTTT | CASSSTGTVNTGELFF
. | TRBJ2-1 | many | TRBV24-1 | TGTGCCACCAGTGATTTCTGGACCACCAATGAGCAGTTCTTC | CATSDFWTTNEQFF
. | TRBJ1-1 | . | TRBV7-2 | TGTGCCAGCAGCAAACCGATCCGAAACACTGAAGCTTTCTTT | CASSKPIRNTEAFF
. | TRBJ2-3 | . | TRBV11-2 | TGTGCCAGCAGTTCAATTAGGGGGGACAGCAAACGCACAGATACGCAGTATTTT | CASSSIRGDSKRTDTQYF
TRBD2 | TRBJ2-5 | many | TRBV7-2 | TGTGCCAGCAGCACTGGGACTAGCGGGACTGGGAAGACCCAGTACTTC | CASSTGTSGTGKTQYF
TRBD2 | TRBJ2-2 | . | TRBV4-1 | TGCGCCAGCAGCCAAGGCCCACTAGCGGGGGGGGAGCTGTTTTTT | CASSQGPLAGGELFF
. | TRBJ1-1 | many | TRBV6-1 | TGTGCCAGCAGTGATACAGGGTTTTTGAACACTGAAGCTTTCTTT | CASSDTGFLNTEAFF
. | TRBJ2-6 | many | TRBV27 | TGTGCCAGCAGTTTAGGAAGTGCCGCCCGGGTCCTGACTTTC | CASSLGSAARVLTF
TRBD1 | TRBJ1-5 | . | TRBV28 | TGTGCCAGCAGTCCGTGGAGGGGACAGGGGGTTGATCAGCCCCAGCATTTT | CASSPWRGQGVDQPQHF
. | TRBJ2-1 | few | TRBV11-3 | TGTGCCAGCAGTCCCGGGGCAGGGAATGAGCAGTTCTTC | CASSPGAGNEQFF
TRBD2 | TRBJ2-1 | few | TRBV12-3/TRBV12-4 | TGTGCCAGCAGTTCTAGCGGGAGGGACTACAATGAGCAGTTCTTC | CASSSSGRDYNEQFF
. | TRBJ1-1 | . | TRBV7-2 | TGTGCCAGCAGCTTAGTCAGTTCCTCGGGCACTGAAGCTTTCTTT | CASSLVSSSGTEAFF
TRBD1 | TRBJ1-1 | few | TRBV6-2/TRBV6-3 | TGTGCCAGCAGGGACAGGACGAACACTGAAGCTTTCTTT | CASRDRTNTEAFF
. | TRBJ1-3 | few | TRBV6-5 | TGTGCCAGCAGAAGCATTAGCTCTGGAAACACCATATATTTT | CASRSISSGNTIYF
. | TRBJ1-2 | few | TRBV19 | TGTGCCAGTAGTTCGGCGGTTTGGGACTATGGCTACACCTTC | CASSSAVWDYGYTF
. | TRBJ2-5 | . | TRBV5-4 | TGTGCCAGCAGCTTAGCGACCCAAGAGACCCAGTACTTC | CASSLATQETQYF
. | TRBJ1-2 | . | TRBV6-1 | TGTGCCAGCAGCATCAGGGTTCGTGGCTATGGCTACACCTTC | CASSIRVRGYGYTF
TRBD1 | TRBJ1-4 | . | TRBV29-1 | TGCAGCGCCCGGACAGGGGGCGGTAAACTGTTTTTT | CSARTGGGKLFF
. | TRBJ2-3 | . | TRBV2 | TGTGCCAGCAAGATTGATTTCCGAACGGCAGATACGCAGTATTTT | CASKIDFRTADTQYF
. | TRBJ1-2 | . | TRBV27 | TGTGCCAGCAGTTTTCAGGGTACGGGAGGCTACACCTTC | CASSFQGTGGYTF
. | TRBJ1-3 | . | TRBV7-7 | TGTGCCAGCAGCACCGGGACTTCGGACACCATATATTTT | CASSTGTSDTIYF
TRBD2 | TRBJ2-1 | few | TRBV7-2 | TGTGCCAGCAGCGGGGGACTAGGGGGGTTCAATGAGCAGTTCTTC | CASSGGLGGFNEQFF
TRBD1 | TRBJ1-4 | few | TRBV5-5 | TGTGCCAGCAGCCCGAATGGACAGGGTTTTGAAAAACTGTTTTTT | CASSPNGQGFEKLFF
TRBD2 | TRBJ2-3 | few | TRBV27 | TGTGCCAGCAGGCCGGGACTAGCGGGAGCCAAAGATACGCAGTATTTT | CASRPGLAGAKDTQYF
TRBD2 | TRBJ2-1 | few | TRBV27 | TGTGCCAGCAGGGTAGCGGGAGGGTACAATGAGCAGTTCTTC | CASRVAGGYNEQFF
. | TRBJ2-1 | . | TRBV24-1 | TGTGCCACCAGTGCTCGGGGGGCGGGGAATGAGCAGTTCTTC | CATSARGAGNEQFF
TRBD1 | TRBJ1-2 | few | TRBV12-3/TRBV12-4 | TGTGCCAGCAGTTTTACCGGGACAGGGGGAGGCTACACCTTC | CASSFTGTGGGYTF